The 24 T cell receptor beta chains presented below share a single source sample, sequenced in a study of shared clonotypes between healthy human individuals (dated by TCRdb to about 2020). Library preparation was by the immunoSEQ multiplex PCR assay. TCRdb stores this immuneACCESS table with in-frame sequences only. Part of the clones is absent; in the studies checked, under half of the shortfall reflects unresolved V genes, and no reason is known for the rest. The sample table shows roughly 1,000,000 clones, and approximately 80% are seen once. The ten most abundant clones make up under 0.8% of the sample. Sequenced: memory CD4+ T cells from PBMCs. This specimen's cell subset or site label, interpreted: CD45RA-negative fraction. These receptors were taken from a man between 18 and 29 years old in good health. Some clones in this sample may be carry-over from other donors' samples.

The chain combines TRBV28 with TRBJ2-7; 12 bases agree with TRBD2. This CDR3 is 17 amino acids long. Per germline, CDR1 MDHEN and CDR2 SYDVKM. After removal of 4 bases from V and 0 bases from J, the junction contained 7 bases not matched to a gene. CDR3: CASSSFRTSGVSYEQYF. CDR3 nucleotide sequence: TGTGCCAGCAGTTCATTCCGGACTAGCGGGGTCTCCTACGAGCAGTACTTC. The entire variable domain, with the rest obtained from reference TRBV28 and TRBJ2-7, is as follows: DVKVTQSSRYLVKRTGEKVFLECVQDMDHENMFWYRQDPGLGLRLIYFSYDVKMKEKGDIPEGYSVSREKKERFSLILESASTNQTSMYLCASSSFRTSGVSYEQYFGPGTRLTVT.

The chain carries TRBV28 and TRBJ2-7; 12 nucleotides line up with TRBD2. Germline V gives CDR1 MDHEN, CDR2 SYDVKM. CDR3 length equals 15 residues. J gave up 6 bases and V 4 bases, and 7 bases lay outside the gene matches. DNA for the CDR3: TGTGCCAGCAGTTCCCCTAGCGGGAGGGGTAGCGAGCAGTACTTC. Its translation: CASSSPSGRGSEQYF.

The chain has TRBV5-4 and TRBJ2-7, with 13 bases fitting TRBD2. Trimming cost V 4 bases and J 2 bases; bases outside gene matches: 3. The CDR3 consists of 15 residues. CDR1 is SGHNT, CDR2 YYREEE, per germline (reference sequence). CDR3 in DNA: TGTGCCAGCAGCGGGGGACTAGCGGGAACCTACGAGCAGTACTTC. It encodes CASSGGLAGTYEQYF.

Concerning this clone: A much larger clone lies one base from this, so it may be a read error. This chain joins TRBV6-5 and TRBJ1-3; possibly TRBD1 for D (6 bases). V was clipped by 6 bases and J by 2 bases, with 11 bases between them. This CDR3 region has 14 residues. Germline V gene lookup returns CDR1 MNHEY and CDR2 SVGAGI. In DNA, the CDR3 is TGTGCCAGCAGCCTACAGGGAGCTGGAAACACCATATATTTT. As protein: CASSLQGAGNTIYF.

V gene TRBV15 combines with J gene TRBJ2-2, with 10 bases lining up with TRBD2. This CDR3 spans 17 amino acids. Trimming at V came to 1 base and at J to 9 bases, leaving 11 bases not matched to a gene. Germline V gene data show CDR1 as LNHNV and CDR2 as YYDKDF (reference sequence). CDR3 in amino acids: CATSRVGGLAAYRELFF. As DNA, the CDR3 is TGTGCCACCAGCAGAGTTGGCGGACTAGCGGCCTACCGGGAGCTGTTTTTT. Full variable domain (outside the CDR3, taken from reference TRBV15 and TRBJ2-2): DAMVIQNPRYQVTQFGKPVTLSCSQTLNHNVMYWYQQKSSQAPKLLFHYYDKDFNNEADTPDNFQSRRPNTSFCFLDIRSPGLGDTAMYLCATSRVGGLAAYRELFFGEGSRLTVL.

V is TRBV18 and J is TRBJ2-7; 12 positions match TRBD1. After removal of 6 bases from V and 7 bases from J, the junction contained 19 bases not matched to a gene. The germline CDR1 and CDR2 sequences are KGHSH and LQKENI. This CDR3 is built from 18 residues. DNA for the CDR3: TGTGCCAGCTCCTCCTCCCATACGCCGGGACAGGGGGCGGGGGAGCAGTACTTC. It encodes CASSSSHTPGQGAGEQYF. The complete variable domain, with remaining parts taken from reference TRBV18 and TRBJ2-7, reads NAGVMQNPRHLVRRRGQEARLRCSPMKGHSHVYWYRQLPEEGLKFMVYLQKENIIDESGMPKERFSAEFPKEGPSILRIQQVVRGDSAAYFCASSSSHTPGQGAGEQYFGPGTRLTVT.

The chain's CDR3 is CASSLAWAGGNEQYF. CDR3 coding DNA: TGCGCCAGCAGCTTGGCCTGGGCCGGGGGCAACGAGCAGTACTTC. The chain is built from TRBV5-1 and TRBJ2-7; D tentatively reads TRBD1 or TRBD2 (6 bases each). Germline values: CDR1 SGHRS, CDR2 YFSETQ. Trimming cost V 0 bases and J 5 bases, with 15 bases left between them. CDR3 length: 15 amino acids.

The chain is built from TRBV6-5 and TRBJ1-5, with D unresolved. The CDR3 totals 14 residues. CDR1 and CDR2 from the germline V gene are MNHEY and SVGAGI. The germline V and J ends were trimmed by 0 bases and 5 bases, with 8 bases remaining between them. CDR3 region: CASSYSAGYQPQHF. CDR3 nucleotide sequence: TGTGCCAGCAGTTACTCTGCGGGTTATCAGCCCCAGCATTTT.

This clone was detected once. The same CDR3 also results from other DNA sequences found in this sample. V usage is TRBV4-1 and J usage is TRBJ1-2; 9 positions match TRBD1. Looked up from germline, CDR1 is MGHRA and CDR2 is YSYEKL. The CDR3 is 14 residues long. V trimming: 0 bases; J trimming: 5 bases; junction bases outside the gene matches: 1. CDR3 nucleotides: TGCGCCAGCAGCCAAGAGGGACAGGGTTATGGCTACACCTTC. Encoded protein: CASSQEGQGYGYTF.

The chain joins TRBV28 to TRBJ1-2, with D unresolved. V gave up 2 bases and J gave up 4 bases, with 5 bases separating them. Germline V gene data show CDR1 as MDHEN and CDR2 as SYDVKM. This CDR3 has 12 amino acids. The CDR3 DNA reads as TGTGCCAGCAGTTTACCGTCCTATGGCTACACCTTC. Protein sequence: CASSLPSYGYTF.

This rearrangement joins TRBV9 to TRBJ2-1; 10 bases are shared with TRBD2. V was clipped by 4 bases and J by 7 bases; unmatched bases: 11. CDR1 SGDLS and CDR2 YYNGEE come from the germline V gene. CDR3 length equals 16 residues. The CDR3 nucleotides read TGTGCCAGCAGCCCGTACGGGACTAGCGCTGGGAATGAGCAGTTCTTC. Protein: CASSPYGTSAGNEQFF.

Only one count was recorded for this clone. The V call is TRBV2, the J call TRBJ2-1; D could derive from TRBD1 or TRBD2 (7 bases each). This CDR3 comprises 18 residues. The germline V gene has CDR1 SNHLY and CDR2 FYNNEI. The V gene lost 4 bases and the J gene lost 3 bases, with 22 bases spanning the gap. The chain's CDR3 is CASSGTGGQWPNYNEQFF. CDR3 in DNA: TGTGCCAGCAGTGGAACGGGGGGACAGTGGCCTAACTACAATGAGCAGTTCTTC.

This clone was detected a few times. A much bigger clone sits one base away, suggesting this may be a read error. The genes are TRBV14 and TRBJ1-1, with D hard to call. This CDR3 is built from 13 residues. Germline values: CDR1 SGHDN, CDR2 FVKESK. V lost 5 bases and J 4 bases, leaving 11 bases between the germline ends. CDR3 coding DNA: TGTGCCAGCAGCTATGATCTAAGCACTGAAGCTTTCTTT. It specifies CASSYDLSTEAFF.

The chain carries TRBV29-1 and TRBJ2-5; the D gene is possibly TRBD2 (7 bases). CDR3 length: 13 residues. Germline CDR1 and CDR2: SQVTM and ANQGSEA. V lost 5 bases and J lost 5, with 15 bases in between. CDR3 loop: CSVRGGGRETQYF. The CDR3 coding sequence is TGCAGCGTTCGAGGGGGGGGTAGGGAGACCCAGTACTTC.

The rearrangement links TRBV5-1 to TRBJ1-1; 11 bases align to TRBD1. The CDR3 has 14 amino acids. V lost 7 bases and J lost 0; bases outside the gene matches: 2. Germline V gene lookup returns CDR1 SGHRS and CDR2 YFSETQ. In DNA form, the CDR3 reads TGCGCCAGCGGACAGGGGGCCTTGAACACTGAAGCTTTCTTT. It specifies CASGQGALNTEAFF.

The rearrangement joins TRBV28 to TRBJ1-2; D is unresolved. Germline values: CDR1 MDHEN, CDR2 SYDVKM. Trimming left V 4 bases short and J 7 bases short, with 7 bases between. CDR3 length equals 11 residues. The CDR3 nucleotides read TGTGCCAGCAGTTGGATACTTGGCTACACCTTC. Translating gives CASSWILGYTF.

As regards this clone: Additional DNA sequences in this sample encode the identical CDR3. The CDR3 nucleotides are TGCGCCAGCAGCTTGGTGGGAGCGAACACTGAAGCTTTCTTT. It codes for CASSLVGANTEAFF. V gene TRBV5-1 combines with J gene TRBJ1-1, with D unresolved. V lost 0 bases and J 1 base, leaving 7 bases between the germline ends. The CDR3 is made up of 14 amino acids. Germline lookup yields CDR1 SGHRS and CDR2 YFSETQ.

DNA of the CDR3: TGCGCCAGCAGGGAGGGTCGGAATTGGAATGAGCAGTTCTTC. This codes for CASREGRNWNEQFF. The chain uses TRBV5-1 and TRBJ2-1; tentative D call: TRBD2 (6 bases). The germline V gene encodes CDR1 SGHRS and CDR2 YFSETQ. V was shortened by 5 bases and J by 7 bases, with 16 bases between the two germline ends. CDR3 length equals 14 residues.

This clone was counted only a few times. The chain is built from TRBV28 and TRBJ1-1, with D maybe TRBD1 (5 bases). Germline V gene sequence: CDR1 MDHEN, CDR2 SYDVKM. V was clipped by 5 bases and J by 0 bases, with 13 bases between them. The CDR3 loop spans 15 amino acids. The CDR3: CASSPRFRVNTEAFF. For the CDR3, the DNA is TGTGCCAGCAGTCCCCGGTTCAGGGTGAACACTGAAGCTTTCTTT.

The CDR3 sequence is CASSSLALSTDTQYF. The CDR3 coding sequence is TGTGCCAGCAGCTCGCTAGCGTTAAGCACAGATACGCAGTATTTT. This chain connects TRBV7-2 to TRBJ2-3; perhaps TRBD2 as D (6 bases). The CDR3 spans 15 residues. The V gene lost 4 bases and the J gene lost 0 bases, with 11 bases spanning the gap. CDR1 is SGHTA, CDR2 FQGNSA, per germline.

The chain combines TRBV28 with TRBJ2-5; 7 nucleotides line up with TRBD1. The length of the CDR3 is 15 residues. Germline loops: CDR1 MDHEN, CDR2 SYDVKM. The J segment lost 5 bases and the V segment lost 4 bases, leaving 10 bases of the junction unmatched. CDR3 loop: CASSSHRGARETQYF. DNA for the CDR3: TGTGCCAGCAGTTCTCACAGGGGCGCCCGGGAGACCCAGTACTTC. The whole variable domain, filled in from reference TRBV28 and TRBJ2-5, reads DVKVTQSSRYLVKRTGEKVFLECVQDMDHENMFWYRQDPGLGLRLIYFSYDVKMKEKGDIPEGYSVSREKKERFSLILESASTNQTSMYLCASSSHRGARETQYFGPGTRLLVL.

As for this clone: Additional DNA sequences in this sample encode the identical CDR3. The CDR3 loop reads CASSLGQGFYEQYF. The DNA of the CDR3 is TGTGCCAGCAGCTTAGGACAGGGATTTTACGAGCAGTACTTC. The chain joins TRBV7-9 to TRBJ2-7, with 7 bases fitting TRBD1. Unmatched junction bases numbered 4, after V lost 1 base and J lost 4 bases. CDR3 length: 14 residues. CDR1 and CDR2 from the germline V gene are SEHNR and FQNEAQ (reference sequence).

J is TRBJ1-5 and V is TRBV18; D possibly corresponds to TRBD1 (6 bases). V was trimmed by 2 bases and J by 6 bases, leaving 14 bases between them. The CDR3 consists of 15 residues. Germline lookup yields CDR1 KGHSH and CDR2 LQKENI. Here the CDR3 DNA reads TGTGCCAGCTCACCATCTAATACAGGGAGTCAGCCCCAGCATTTT. This gives the protein CASSPSNTGSQPQHF.

This chain uses TRBV5-5 with TRBJ2-5, with 8 bases matching TRBD1. Unmatched junction bases numbered 10, after V lost 2 bases and J lost 4 bases. The germline gives CDR1 SGHKS, CDR2 YYEKEE (reference sequence). The CDR3 runs 16 residues. The chain's CDR3 is CASSFLQGAFGETQYF. The CDR3 bases are TGTGCCAGCAGCTTTCTCCAGGGGGCGTTTGGAGAGACCCAGTACTTC.